This T cell receptor (beta chain) stems from a study of T cells in Graves' hyperthyroidism and ophthalmopathy. This CDR3 comprises 13 residues. The V end was cut by 5 bases, the J end by 1 base, with 8 bases between. CDR1 and CDR2 from the germline V gene are SGHTA and FQGTGA. Graves' hyperthyroidism was deemed stable absent ophthalmopathy progression within 18 months. Every diagnosis used clinical symptoms, serum thyroxine and TRAb, thyroid ultrasound and orbital computed tomography. The CDR3 regions of TCR beta were amplified from RNA transcripts. The study used the HTBI primer set for a first-round RT-PCR of the TCR CDR3. TCRdb re-called the multiplex PCR reads with MiXCR, one entry per CDR3 protein. This sample has 300,000 to 400,000 distinct CDR3 sequences, with about 20% found just once. This clonotype was counted many times.

This chain links TRBV7-3 with TRBJ1-1; tentatively, D is TRBD1 (6 bases). The sample comprised blood. This receptor was identified in a woman aged 45-65 years with Graves' hyperthyroidism. As DNA, the CDR3 is TGTGCCAGCAGCGGGGGGCGGAACACTGAAGCTTTCTTT. Translating it yields CASSGGRNTEAFF.